This TCR beta chain was identified during a study of cytomegalovirus exposure and HLA in healthy donors. Study-wide results and limits: Later analysis identified a missense DCLRE1C variant that was linked to TCR beta V- and J-gene trimming. Most TCR sequences were rare, but some public TCRs occurred in many donors.

Germline V gives CDR1 MNHNY, CDR2 SVGAGI (reference sequence). This CDR3 has 15 amino acids. The V end lost 2 bases, the J end lost 4 bases, and 11 bases lay between the germline ends. The primer mix had 60 Vbeta and 13 Jbeta primers. TCRdb's copy holds only in-frame clones and misses some; the assay was immunoSEQ multiplex PCR. The table shows 100,000 or so clones, with about 76% occurring only once. This clone was picked up a small number of times. The antigen is not known. The receptor comes from a young man in good health and CMV-seropositive. The chain combines TRBV6-6 with TRBJ1-4; possibly TRBD1 for D (5 bases). Sequenced sample: PBMCs. The CDR3 spells CASSYEGRGNEKLFF. CDR3 coding DNA: TGTGCCAGCAGTTACGAGGGGAGGGGTAATGAAAAACTGTTTTTT.